This T cell receptor beta chain derives from a study of T cell repertoires in cytomegalovirus infection. On the study more broadly: Public TCR beta signature analysis indicated the presence of both CMV infection and matching HLA type.

This CDR3 comprises 15 residues. V lost 2 bases to trimming and J lost 5 bases; unmatched junction nucleotides: 6. Broader study findings: It was HLA-C-restricted CMV-specific TCR beta clonotypes that dominated the response ex vivo. People with CMV and the relevant HLA were identified by cumulative public TCR beta family frequency.

This clonotype is classed as medium-sized (0.01 to 0.1%). What it binds is unknown. MiXCR was run by TCRdb on the reads, yielding one entry per CDR3 protein. The sample consists of 40,000 to 50,000 distinct CDR3 sequences, 20% of them appearing once. This clonotype originated in a human donor in good health (CMV status not recorded). Some clones in this sample may be carry-over from other donors' samples. The rearrangement uses TRBV12-3 or TRBV12-4 and TRBJ1-1; 9 bases line up with TRBD1. What was sequenced was PBMCs, sequenced either directly or after in vitro stimulation (not recorded which). The CDR3 nucleotides read TGTGCCAGCAGTTTATACGGACAGGGGAAGACTGAAGCTTTCTTT. Encoded protein: CASSLYGQGKTEAFF.